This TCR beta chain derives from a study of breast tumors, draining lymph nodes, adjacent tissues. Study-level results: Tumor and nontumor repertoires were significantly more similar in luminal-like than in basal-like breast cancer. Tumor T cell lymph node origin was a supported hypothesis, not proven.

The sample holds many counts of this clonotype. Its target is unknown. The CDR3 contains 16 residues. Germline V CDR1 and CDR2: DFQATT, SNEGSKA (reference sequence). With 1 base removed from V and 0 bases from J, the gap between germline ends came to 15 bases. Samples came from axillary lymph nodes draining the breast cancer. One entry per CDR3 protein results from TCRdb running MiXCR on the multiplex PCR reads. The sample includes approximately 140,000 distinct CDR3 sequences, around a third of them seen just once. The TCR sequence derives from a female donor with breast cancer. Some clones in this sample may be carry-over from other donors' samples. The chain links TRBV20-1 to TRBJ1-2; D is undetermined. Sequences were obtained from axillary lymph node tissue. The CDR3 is CSARVRPPQANYGYTF. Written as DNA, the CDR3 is TGCAGTGCTAGAGTTAGGCCACCTCAAGCTAACTATGGCTACACCTTC.